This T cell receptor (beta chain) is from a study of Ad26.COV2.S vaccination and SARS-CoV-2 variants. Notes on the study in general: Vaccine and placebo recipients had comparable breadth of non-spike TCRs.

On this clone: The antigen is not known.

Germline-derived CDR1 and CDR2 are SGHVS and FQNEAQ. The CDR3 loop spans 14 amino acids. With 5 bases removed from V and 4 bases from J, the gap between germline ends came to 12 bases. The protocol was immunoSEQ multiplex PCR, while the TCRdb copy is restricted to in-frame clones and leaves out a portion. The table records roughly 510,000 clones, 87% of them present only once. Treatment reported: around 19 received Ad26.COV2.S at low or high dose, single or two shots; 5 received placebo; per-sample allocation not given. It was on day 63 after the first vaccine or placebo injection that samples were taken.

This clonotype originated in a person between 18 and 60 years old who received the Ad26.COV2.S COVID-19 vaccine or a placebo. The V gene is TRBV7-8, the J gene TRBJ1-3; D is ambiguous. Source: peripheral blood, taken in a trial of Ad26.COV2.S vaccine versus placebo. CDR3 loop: CASSPAFTGNTIYF. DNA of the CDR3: TGTGCCAGCAGCCCAGCCTTTACAGGAAACACCATATATTTT.